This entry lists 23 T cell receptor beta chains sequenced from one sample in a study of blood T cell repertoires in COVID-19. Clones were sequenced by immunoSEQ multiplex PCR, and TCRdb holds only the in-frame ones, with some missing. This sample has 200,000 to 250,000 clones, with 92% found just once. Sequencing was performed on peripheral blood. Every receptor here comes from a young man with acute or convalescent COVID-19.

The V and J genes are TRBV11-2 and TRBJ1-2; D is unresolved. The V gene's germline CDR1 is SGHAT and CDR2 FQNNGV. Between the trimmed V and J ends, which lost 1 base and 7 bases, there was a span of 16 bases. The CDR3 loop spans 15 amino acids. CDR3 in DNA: TGTGCCAGCAGCTTAGTTGGCATATCCGTCCGTGGCTACACCTTC. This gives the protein CASSLVGISVRGYTF.

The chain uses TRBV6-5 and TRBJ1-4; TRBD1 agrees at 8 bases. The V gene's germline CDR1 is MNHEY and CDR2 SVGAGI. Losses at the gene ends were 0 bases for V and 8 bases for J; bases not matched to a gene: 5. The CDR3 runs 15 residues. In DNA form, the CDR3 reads TGTGCCAGCAGTTACTCGGGACAGGCTTCAGAAAAACTGTTTTTT. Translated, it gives CASSYSGQASEKLFF.

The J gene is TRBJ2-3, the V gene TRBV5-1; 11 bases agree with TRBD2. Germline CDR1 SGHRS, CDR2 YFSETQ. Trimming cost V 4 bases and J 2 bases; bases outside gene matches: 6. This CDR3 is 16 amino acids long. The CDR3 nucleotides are TGCGCCAGCAGCACGGTAGCGGGAGGGAACACAGATACGCAGTATTTT. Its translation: CASSTVAGGNTDTQYF.

In DNA form, the CDR3 reads TGTGCCTGGAGTTCCTTTACCCAGGTGGCCTACGAGCAGTACTTC. Amino acids: CAWSSFTQVAYEQYF. This chain uses TRBV30 with TRBJ2-7, with D unclear. CDR3 size: 15 residues. Germline values: CDR1 GTSNPN, CDR2 SVGIG (reference sequence). Trimming cost V 2 bases and J 2 bases, with 16 bases left between them.

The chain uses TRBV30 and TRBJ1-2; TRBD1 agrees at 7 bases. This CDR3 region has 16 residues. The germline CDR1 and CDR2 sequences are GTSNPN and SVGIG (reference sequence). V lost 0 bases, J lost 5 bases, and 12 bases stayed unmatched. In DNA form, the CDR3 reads TGTGCCTGGAGTGTAGGGGGCCATCGAAAAAATTATGGCTACACCTTC. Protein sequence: CAWSVGGHRKNYGYTF. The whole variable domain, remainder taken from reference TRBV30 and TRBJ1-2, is SQTIHQWPATLVQPVGSPLSLECTVEGTSNPNLYWYRQAAGRGLQLLFYSVGIGQISSEVPQNLSASRPQDRQFILSSKKLLLSDSGFYLCAWSVGGHRKNYGYTFGSGTRLTVV.

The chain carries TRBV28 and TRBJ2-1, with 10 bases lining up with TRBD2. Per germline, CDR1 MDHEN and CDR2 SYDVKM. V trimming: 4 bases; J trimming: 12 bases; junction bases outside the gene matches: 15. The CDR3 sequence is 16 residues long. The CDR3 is CASSSVAGGTRGWQFF. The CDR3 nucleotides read TGTGCCAGCAGTTCGGTAGCGGGGGGTACTAGGGGCTGGCAGTTCTTC.

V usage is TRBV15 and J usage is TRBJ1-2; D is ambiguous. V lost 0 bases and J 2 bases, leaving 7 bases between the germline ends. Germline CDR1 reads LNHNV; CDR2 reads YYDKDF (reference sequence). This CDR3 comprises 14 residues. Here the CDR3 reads CATSRDLINYGYTF. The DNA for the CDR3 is TGTGCCACCAGCAGAGATCTAATAAACTATGGCTACACCTTC.

The CDR3 DNA reads TGTGCCACCCAGGGACAGGGAGGCACCGGGGAGCTGTTTTTT. Translation gives CATQGQGGTGELFF. V and J are TRBV24-1 and TRBJ2-2; 9 positions match TRBD1. The CDR3 runs to 14 residues. CDR1 and CDR2 (germline): KGHDR, SFDVKD. V was pared by 9 bases and J by 4 bases, with 5 bases of the junction left unmatched.

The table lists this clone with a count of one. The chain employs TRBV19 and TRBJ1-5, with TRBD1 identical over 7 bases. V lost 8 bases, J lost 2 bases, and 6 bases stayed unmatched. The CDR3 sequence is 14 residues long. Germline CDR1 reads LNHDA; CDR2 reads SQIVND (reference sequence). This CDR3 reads CASFDRAGNQPQHF. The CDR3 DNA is TGTGCCAGTTTTGACAGGGCTGGCAATCAGCCCCAGCATTTT. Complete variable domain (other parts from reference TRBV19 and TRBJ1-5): DGGITQSPKYLFRKEGQNVTLSCEQNLNHDAMYWYRQDPGQGLRLIYYSQIVNDFQKGDIAEGYSVSREKKESFPLTVTSAQKNPTAFYLCASFDRAGNQPQHFGDGTRLSIL.

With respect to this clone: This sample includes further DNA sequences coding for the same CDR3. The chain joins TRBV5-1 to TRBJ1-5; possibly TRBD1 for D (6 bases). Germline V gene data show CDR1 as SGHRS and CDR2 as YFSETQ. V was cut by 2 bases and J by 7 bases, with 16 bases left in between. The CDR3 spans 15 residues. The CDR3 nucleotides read TGCGCCAGCAGCTTCGGTACAGGGTCCGACCAGCCCCAGCATTTT. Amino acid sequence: CASSFGTGSDQPQHF.

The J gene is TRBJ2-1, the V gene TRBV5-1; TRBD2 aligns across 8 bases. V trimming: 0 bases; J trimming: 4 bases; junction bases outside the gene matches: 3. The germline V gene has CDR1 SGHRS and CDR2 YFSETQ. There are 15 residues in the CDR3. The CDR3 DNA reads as TGCGCCAGCAGCTTGGCTAGCGGGCCTTACAATGAGCAGTTCTTC. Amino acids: CASSLASGPYNEQFF.

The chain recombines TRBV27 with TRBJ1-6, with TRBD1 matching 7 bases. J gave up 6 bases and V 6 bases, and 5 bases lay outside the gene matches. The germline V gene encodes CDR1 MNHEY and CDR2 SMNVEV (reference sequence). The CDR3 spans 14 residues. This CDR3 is CASRPGTVNSPLHF. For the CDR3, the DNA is TGTGCCAGCAGGCCTGGGACAGTTAATTCACCCCTCCACTTT.

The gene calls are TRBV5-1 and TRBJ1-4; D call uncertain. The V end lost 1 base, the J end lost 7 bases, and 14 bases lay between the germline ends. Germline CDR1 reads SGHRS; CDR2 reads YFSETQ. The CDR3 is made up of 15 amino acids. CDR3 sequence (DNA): TGCGCCAGCAGCTTGAGTGGTGGAGGTAGTGAAAAACTGTTTTTT. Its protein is CASSLSGGGSEKLFF.

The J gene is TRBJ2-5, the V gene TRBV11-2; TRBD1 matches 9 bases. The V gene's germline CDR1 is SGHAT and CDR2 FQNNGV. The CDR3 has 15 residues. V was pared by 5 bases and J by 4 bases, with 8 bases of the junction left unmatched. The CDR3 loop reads CASSLRTGDGETQYF. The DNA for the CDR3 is TGTGCCAGCAGCCTCCGGACAGGGGATGGAGAGACCCAGTACTTC.

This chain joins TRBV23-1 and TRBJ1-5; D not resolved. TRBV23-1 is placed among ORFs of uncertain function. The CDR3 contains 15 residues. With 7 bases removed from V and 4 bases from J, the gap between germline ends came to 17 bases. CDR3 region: CASMRQYPINQPQHF. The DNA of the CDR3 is TGCGCCAGCATGAGACAATACCCCATAAATCAGCCCCAGCATTTT.

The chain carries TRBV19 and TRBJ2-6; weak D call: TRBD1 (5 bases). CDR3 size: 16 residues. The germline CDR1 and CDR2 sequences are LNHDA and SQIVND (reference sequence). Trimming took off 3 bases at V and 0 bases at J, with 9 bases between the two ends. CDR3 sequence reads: CASSISGASGANVLTF. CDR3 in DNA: TGTGCCAGTAGTATCTCTGGGGCCTCTGGGGCCAACGTCCTGACTTTC.

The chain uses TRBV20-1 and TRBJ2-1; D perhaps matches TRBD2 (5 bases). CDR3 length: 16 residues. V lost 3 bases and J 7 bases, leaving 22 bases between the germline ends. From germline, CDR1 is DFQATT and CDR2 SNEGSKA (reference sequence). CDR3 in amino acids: CSASHWVARSGNEQFF. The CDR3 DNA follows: TGCAGTGCTAGTCACTGGGTAGCGAGGTCGGGGAATGAGCAGTTCTTC.

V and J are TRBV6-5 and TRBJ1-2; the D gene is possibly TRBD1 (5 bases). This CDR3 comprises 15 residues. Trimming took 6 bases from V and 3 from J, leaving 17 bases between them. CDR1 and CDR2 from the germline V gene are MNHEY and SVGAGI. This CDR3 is CASRPGSGFHYGYTF. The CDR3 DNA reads TGTGCCAGCAGGCCAGGATCAGGGTTTCACTATGGCTACACCTTC.

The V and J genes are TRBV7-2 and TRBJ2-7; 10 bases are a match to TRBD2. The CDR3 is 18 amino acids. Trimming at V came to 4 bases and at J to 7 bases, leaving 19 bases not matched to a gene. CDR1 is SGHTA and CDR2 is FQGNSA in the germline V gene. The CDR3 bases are TGTGCCAGCAGCTCGGGGGGCATAGCGGGAGGACCCCTACGGGAGCAGTACTTC. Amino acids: CASSSGGIAGGPLREQYF.

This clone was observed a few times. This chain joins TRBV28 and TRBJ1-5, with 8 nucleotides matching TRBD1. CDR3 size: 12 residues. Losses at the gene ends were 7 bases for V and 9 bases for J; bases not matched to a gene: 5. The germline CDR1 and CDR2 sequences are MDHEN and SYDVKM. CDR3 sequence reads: CASTGQERPQHF. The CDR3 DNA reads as TGTGCCAGCACGGGACAGGAGCGGCCCCAGCATTTT.

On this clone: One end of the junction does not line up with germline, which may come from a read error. In nucleotides, the CDR3 is TGCGCCAGCAGTCCCCACCCGGACACCAGGGAGCTGTTTTTT. Its translation: CASSPHPDTRELFF. The chain links TRBV10-2 to TRBJ2-2; TRBD1 might be the D (5 bases). Germline V CDR1 and CDR2: WSHSY, SAAADI. This CDR3 spans 14 amino acids.

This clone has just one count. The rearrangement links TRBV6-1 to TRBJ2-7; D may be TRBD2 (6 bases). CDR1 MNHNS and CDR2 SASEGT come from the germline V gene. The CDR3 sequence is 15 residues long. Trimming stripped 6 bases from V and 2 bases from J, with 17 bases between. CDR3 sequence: CASRDGTQNPYEQYF. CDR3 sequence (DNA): TGTGCCAGCAGGGACGGGACTCAGAACCCCTACGAGCAGTACTTC.

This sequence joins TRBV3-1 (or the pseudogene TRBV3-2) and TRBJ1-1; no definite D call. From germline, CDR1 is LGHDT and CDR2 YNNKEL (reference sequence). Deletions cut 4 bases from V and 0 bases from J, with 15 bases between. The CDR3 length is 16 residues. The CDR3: CASSPRMGGMNTEAFF. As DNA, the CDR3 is TGTGCCAGCAGCCCTAGGATGGGCGGGATGAACACTGAAGCTTTCTTT.